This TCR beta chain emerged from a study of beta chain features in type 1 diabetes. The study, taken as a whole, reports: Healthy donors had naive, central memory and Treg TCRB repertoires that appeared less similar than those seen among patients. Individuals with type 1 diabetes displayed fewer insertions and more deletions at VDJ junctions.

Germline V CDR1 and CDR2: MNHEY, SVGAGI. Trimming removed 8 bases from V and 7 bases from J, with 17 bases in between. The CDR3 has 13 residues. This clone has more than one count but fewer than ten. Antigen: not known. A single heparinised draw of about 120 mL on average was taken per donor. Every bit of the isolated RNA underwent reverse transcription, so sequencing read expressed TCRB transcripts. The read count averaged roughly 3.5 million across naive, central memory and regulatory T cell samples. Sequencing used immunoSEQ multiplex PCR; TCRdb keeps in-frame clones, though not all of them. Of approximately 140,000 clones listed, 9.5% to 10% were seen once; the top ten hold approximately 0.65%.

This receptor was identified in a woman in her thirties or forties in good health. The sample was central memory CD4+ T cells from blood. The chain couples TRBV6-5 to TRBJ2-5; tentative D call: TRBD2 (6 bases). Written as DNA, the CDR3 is TGTGCCAGCGGAGATAGCGGACCGGGGACCCAGTACTTC. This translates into CASGDSGPGTQYF.